This is a list of T cell receptor beta chains from one sample in a study of cytomegalovirus exposure and HLA in healthy donors. Clones were sequenced by immunoSEQ multiplex PCR, and TCRdb holds only the in-frame ones, with some missing. The profile shows under 200,000 clones, 70% to 90% of them singletons. Sequenced sample: PBMCs. The receptors stem from a man aged 18 to 30 in good health and CMV-seropositive. Each CDR3 is given without its conserved first and last residue. The D gene is left open where the match is weak.

J	V	D	CDR3
TRBJ2-1	TRBV6-5	.	AISTGVEQF
TRBJ1-5	TRBV10-2	.	ASSESISQPQH
TRBJ2-3	TRBV12-5	TRBD2	ASGRRALAGGMSDTQY
TRBJ2-7	TRBV6-1	.	ASSEQGSPRGTYEQY
TRBJ1-6	TRBV5-8	.	ASSLVEYDSPLH
TRBJ2-5	TRBV19	TRBD1	ASSISGQGAPAQY
TRBJ1-2	TRBV10-2	.	ASSDVRVDYGYT
TRBJ1-1	TRBV18	TRBD1	ASSLQGLPNTEAF
TRBJ1-1	TRBV5-1	TRBD1	ASSTTTGVVEAF
TRBJ1-2	TRBV30	TRBD1	AWNPGTEITNYGYT
TRBJ1-4	TRBV5-4	.	ASSEWNEKLF
TRBJ2-2	TRBV4-3	.	ASSQVSWPNTGELF
TRBJ1-4	TRBV6-5	.	ASSSGGLVEKLF
TRBJ1-1	TRBV5-1	.	ASRQGTGTTEAF
TRBJ1-5	TRBV15	.	ATSRDILSNQPQH
TRBJ2-3	TRBV9	TRBD1	ASSVGKGASTASDTQY
TRBJ1-3	TRBV6-1	.	ASRGGGAGNTIY
TRBJ2-3	TRBV9	TRBD2	ASSYTGWEGTQY
TRBJ1-2	TRBV14	.	ASSPSTANYGYT
TRBJ2-2	TRBV5-1	TRBD2	ASSLGWRGGGGELF
TRBJ1-2	TRBV5-5	.	ASSARQELYGYT
TRBJ2-1	TRBV5-1	TRBD2	ASSFSGGAVYNEQF
TRBJ2-5	TRBV5-1	TRBD1	ASRGTGSGQETQY
.	TRBV4-3	TRBD1	ASSQVSGTGIYEQY
TRBJ1-2	TRBV7-9	.	ASSLGPIAGYGYT
TRBJ2-7	TRBV9	.	ASSVEDSLSEQY
TRBJ2-2	TRBV6-4	TRBD1	ASSDPGDSTGELF
TRBJ1-2	TRBV4-3	.	ASSQDFRGAASYGYT
TRBJ1-3	TRBV9	TRBD1	ATLKELTGTSGNTIY
TRBJ1-1	TRBV9	.	ASSVDGPSPEAF
TRBJ2-3	TRBV27	TRBD2	ASSSRLSSGGLSTDTQY
TRBJ1-1	TRBV2	.	ASSEEIDRLVYTEAF
TRBJ2-1	TRBV9	.	ASSVVGLSDEQF
TRBJ1-4	TRBV2	.	ASRLGGENEKLF
TRBJ2-2	TRBV30	.	AWSVDSNTGELF
TRBJ2-5	TRBV4-2	TRBD2	ASSPSGGPPETQY